Here is one T cell receptor beta chain with its context. The data are from a study of control samples from healthy donors and cancer patients. This CDR3 has 15 amino acids. The germline gives CDR1 SNHLY, CDR2 FYNNEI. V shed 6 bases, J shed 0 bases, and the junction held 6 bases outside the gene matches. Using immunoSEQ multiplex PCR, the repertoire was profiled, and TCRdb retains in-frame clones only, with some absent. This repertoire shows 250,000 to 300,000 clones, approximately 80% found once; its top ten account for about an eighth. The rearrangement joins TRBV2 to TRBJ1-1; TRBD1 matches at 8 bases. This TCR was recovered from a woman aged 60-75 years with lung cancer. The material sequenced was PBMCs. CDR3 sequence reads: CASSNRGGMNTEAFF. CDR3 coding DNA: TGTGCCAGCAGCAACAGGGGGGGCATGAACACTGAAGCTTTCTTT.